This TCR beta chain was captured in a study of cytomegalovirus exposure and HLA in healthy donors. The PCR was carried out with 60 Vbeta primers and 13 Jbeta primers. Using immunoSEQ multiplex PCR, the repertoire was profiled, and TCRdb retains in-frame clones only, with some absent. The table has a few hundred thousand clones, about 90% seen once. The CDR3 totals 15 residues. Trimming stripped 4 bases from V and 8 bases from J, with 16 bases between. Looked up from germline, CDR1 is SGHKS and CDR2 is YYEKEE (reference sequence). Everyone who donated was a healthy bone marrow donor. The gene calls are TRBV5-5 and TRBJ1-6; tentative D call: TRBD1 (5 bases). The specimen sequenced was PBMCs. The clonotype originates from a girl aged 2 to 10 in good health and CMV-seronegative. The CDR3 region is CASSPTRVVDSPLHF. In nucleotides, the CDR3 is TGTGCCAGCAGCCCTACCAGGGTGGTGGATTCACCCCTCCACTTT.